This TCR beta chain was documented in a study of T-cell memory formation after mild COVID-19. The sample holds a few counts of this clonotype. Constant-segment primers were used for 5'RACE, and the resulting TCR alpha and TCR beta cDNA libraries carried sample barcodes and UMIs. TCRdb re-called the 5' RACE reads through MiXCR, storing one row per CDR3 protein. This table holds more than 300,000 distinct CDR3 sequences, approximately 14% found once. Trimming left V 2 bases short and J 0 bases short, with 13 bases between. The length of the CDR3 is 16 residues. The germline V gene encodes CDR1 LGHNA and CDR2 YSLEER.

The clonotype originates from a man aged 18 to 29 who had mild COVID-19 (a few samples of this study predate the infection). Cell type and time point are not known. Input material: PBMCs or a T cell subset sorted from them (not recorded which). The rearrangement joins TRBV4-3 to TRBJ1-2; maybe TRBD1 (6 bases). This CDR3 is CASSQTGLSPNYGYTF. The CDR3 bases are TGCGCCAGCAGCCAAACAGGGCTAAGCCCTAACTATGGCTACACCTTC.